A selection of T cell receptor beta chains follows, all from one sample in a study of blood T cell repertoires in COVID-19. The repertoire was sequenced with immunoSEQ multiplex PCR; TCRdb's copy has only in-frame clones and lacks some. This sample has 250,000 to 350,000 clones, with about four fifths found just once. The sequenced sample was peripheral blood. The receptors shown here come from a human donor with COVID-19, enrolled during active disease. The donor label of this sample is uncertain. The CDR3 runs from the conserved cysteine through the conserved F or W. The D gene is left open where the match is weak. Size values are once, few and many counts, or a class for expanded clones, and some rows have none.

.	TRBV4-3	TRBJ2-5	TRBD2	TGCGCCAGCAGCCCGGGAGGGCGCCTCTACACAGAGACCCAGTACTTC	CASSPGGRLYTETQYF
few	TRBV6-4	TRBJ2-1	TRBD2	TGTGCCAGCAGACGGCTAGCGGGAGTCTATGAGCAGTTCTTC	CASRRLAGVYEQFF
.	TRBV12-5	TRBJ1-3	.	TGTGCTAGTGGTTTGGTCCCACAGGCTGGAAACACCATATATTTT	CASGLVPQAGNTIYF
.	TRBV12-5	TRBJ2-1	.	TGTGCTAGTGGTTTGTATCGGGGAGCCAATGAGCAGTTCTTC	CASGLYRGANEQFF
.	TRBV2	TRBJ1-2	.	TGTGCCAGCAGTCAACGGACCCGGAGGGACTATGGCTACACCTTC	CASSQRTRRDYGYTF
.	TRBV7-9	TRBJ1-1	.	TGTGCCAGCAGCTTAGGGGCGGGGGGAGACACTGAAGCTTTCTTT	CASSLGAGGDTEAFF
.	TRBV6-5	TRBJ2-7	.	TGTGCCAGCATGAGGTTGGGCGAGCAGTACTTC	CASMRLGEQYF
.	TRBV11-3	TRBJ2-1	TRBD1	TGTGCCAGCAGCTTAATTGGGACAGGGGAGTCTGAGCAGTTCTTC	CASSLIGTGESEQFF
.	TRBV30	TRBJ1-1	.	TGTGCCTGGAGTGCCACGGTGAACACTGAAGCTTTCTTT	CAWSATVNTEAFF
once	TRBV7-8	TRBJ1-2	TRBD1	TGTGCCAGCAGCTCTCGACAGGGGAACGGATACGGCTACACCTTC	CASSSRQGNGYGYTF
.	TRBV6-6	TRBJ1-6	.	TGTGCCAGCGGGGGCCCGAATTCACCCCTCCACTTT	CASGGPNSPLHF
.	TRBV28	TRBJ2-1	TRBD2	TGTGCCAGCAAGACTAGCAGCTCCTACAATGAGCAGTTCTTC	CASKTSSSYNEQFF
once	TRBV24-1	TRBJ1-1	TRBD1	TGTGCCACCAGTGATCCACTAGGGGGCGCTGAAGCTTTCTTT	CATSDPLGGAEAFF
.	TRBV3-1/TRBV3-2	TRBJ2-3	.	TGTGCCAGCAGCCCCCTCCCAGGACTCAACACAGATACGCAGTATTTT	CASSPLPGLNTDTQYF
once	TRBV19	TRBJ1-5	.	TGTGCCAGTAGTATCCTCCTTCCGGGTCAGCCCCAGCATTTT	CASSILLPGQPQHF
.	TRBV9	TRBJ1-4	.	TGTGCCAGCAGCCTCCAAGGGATGGGGGGAACTAATGAAAAACTGTTTTTT	CASSLQGMGGTNEKLFF
.	TRBV7-2	TRBJ1-2	.	TGTGCCAGCAGCTTAGCGGGGGGGTCGGGTGGCTACACCTTC	CASSLAGGSGGYTF
.	TRBV6-5	TRBJ2-1	TRBD1	TGTGCCAGCAGTTACCAGGGACAGGGCGGAAATGAGCAGTTCTTC	CASSYQGQGGNEQFF
.	TRBV6-1	TRBJ2-2	TRBD2	TGTGCCAGCAGTGAACGGTCGGCGGGAGCTACTAACACCGGGGAGCTGTTTTTT	CASSERSAGATNTGELFF
.	TRBV24-1	TRBJ2-5	.	TGTGCCACCAGTGATTTTGGCGGGGAAAACCAAGAGACCCAGTACTTC	CATSDFGGENQETQYF
.	TRBV7-9	TRBJ2-3	.	TGTGCCAGCACGACAGGAGGGAGCACAGATACGCAGTATTTT	CASTTGGSTDTQYF
.	TRBV2	TRBJ2-7	.	TGTGCCAGCCGGAGGGGGACAGCTACCTACGAGCAGTACTTC	CASRRGTATYEQYF
.	TRBV7-2	TRBJ2-7	TRBD2	TGTGCCAGCAGCCCGGGCGCCCTGAATAGCGGGATCCCCTACGAGCAGTACTTC	CASSPGALNSGIPYEQYF
.	TRBV5-5	TRBJ2-4	TRBD1	TGTGCCAGCAGCCCAAATTACCAGGGGGCTCGGCTTGACATTCAGTACTTC	CASSPNYQGARLDIQYF
.	TRBV2	TRBJ2-7	.	TGTGCCAGCAGTGAACCCGTTCGTCCCTACGAGCAGTACTTC	CASSEPVRPYEQYF
.	TRBV30	TRBJ1-2	TRBD1	TGTGCCTGGAGTGTACAGGGGCAGGGTGGCTACACCTTC	CAWSVQGQGGYTF
.	TRBV19	TRBJ1-6	.	TGTGCCAGTAGTATTAGGGGTCAGGGGAGCCTCAGACCGAATTCACCCCTCCACTTT	CASSIRGQGSLRPNSPLHF
.	TRBV11-2	TRBJ2-1	.	TGTGCCAGCAGCTTAGGAAGCGGTCCCTACAATGAGCAGTTCTTC	CASSLGSGPYNEQFF
few	TRBV5-1	TRBJ2-1	.	TGCGCCAGCAGCTTGTCCTCCGACCCTGCTAGGAATGAGCAGTTCTTC	CASSLSSDPARNEQFF
once	TRBV7-2	TRBJ2-3	TRBD2	TGTGCCAGCACCGGGGGGGGATCGACGCAGTATTTT	CASTGGGSTQYF
.	TRBV28	TRBJ2-3	.	TGTGCCAGCAGTTTACGGGCACAGGGTCCTACAGATACGCAGTATTTT	CASSLRAQGPTDTQYF
.	TRBV20-1	TRBJ2-7	.	TGCAGTGCTAGTCCAGGCTACGAGCAGTACTTC	CSASPGYEQYF
.	TRBV27	TRBJ2-2	TRBD2	TGTGCCAGCAGTTCTAGCGGGACTAACACCGGGGAGCTGTTTTTT	CASSSSGTNTGELFF
.	TRBV5-1	TRBJ1-6	TRBD1	TGCGCCAGCAGCTTGTCTACAGGGGAGGCACCCCTCCACTTT	CASSLSTGEAPLHF
.	TRBV28	TRBJ2-1	TRBD2	TGTGCCACCGGACTAGGTAGCGTCATCTCCCACAATGAGCAGTTCTTC	CATGLGSVISHNEQFF
.	TRBV27	TRBJ1-1	.	TGTGCCAGCAGTTTATACAGACAGAACACTGAAGCTTTCTTT	CASSLYRQNTEAFF
.	TRBV29-1	TRBJ1-1	TRBD1	TGCAGCGTGGCCGGGACAGGGTATTTCGCTGAAGCTTTCTTT	CSVAGTGYFAEAFF
.	TRBV30	TRBJ1-2	.	TGTGCCTGGAGTGTATCGGTAAAAACTTACTATGGCTACACCTTC	CAWSVSVKTYYGYTF
.	TRBV5-6	TRBJ2-1	TRBD1	TGTGCCAGCAGCGTCGGGACAGGTAGCTCCTACAATGAGCAGTTCTTC	CASSVGTGSSYNEQFF
.	TRBV27	TRBJ2-7	TRBD2	TGTGCCAGCACTTCGGGAGGGCCGGACGAGCAGTACTTC	CASTSGGPDEQYF
.	TRBV5-1	TRBJ2-5	.	TGCGCCAGCAGCTTGGCTGGCAACCAAGAGACCCAGTACTTC	CASSLAGNQETQYF
.	TRBV28	TRBJ1-2	TRBD1	TGTGCCAGCAGATTCGGACAGGTCGCAACGCTGGGCTACACCTTC	CASRFGQVATLGYTF
.	TRBV27	TRBJ2-7	.	.	CASSSSIGQGKPYEQYF
few	TRBV3-1/TRBV3-2	TRBJ1-4	.	TGTGCCAGCAGCCAAGTCAGGGGCACGGTTGAAAAACTGTTTTTT	CASSQVRGTVEKLFF
.	TRBV7-2	TRBJ1-2	.	TGTGCCAGCAGCCCTCAGCGGGGGTCCGTCGATGGCTACACCTTC	CASSPQRGSVDGYTF
.	TRBV6-2/TRBV6-3	TRBJ1-1	.	TGTGCCAGCAGATACGGCCAACACAAGAACACTGAAGCTTTCTTT	CASRYGQHKNTEAFF
.	TRBV5-6	TRBJ1-3	TRBD1	TGTGCCAGCAGCTTACAGGGGGCGGTGAACACCATATATTTT	CASSLQGAVNTIYF
many	TRBV4-1	TRBJ2-3	.	TGCGCCAGCAGCCAAGACAAAAGCACAGATACGCAGTATTTT	CASSQDKSTDTQYF
once	TRBV27	TRBJ2-7	TRBD2	TGTGCCAGCAGTTTCCGACGGACTAGCGGGAGGTCCTACGAGCAGTACTTC	CASSFRRTSGRSYEQYF
.	TRBV19	TRBJ2-4	.	TGTGCCAGTAGTATCGGCCTAGCTGAAAACATTCAGTACTTC	CASSIGLAENIQYF
.	TRBV28	TRBJ1-1	TRBD1	TGTGCCAGCAGTGGGACAGGGGTCCCAATTCACACTGAAGCTTTCTTT	CASSGTGVPIHTEAFF
many	TRBV19	TRBJ1-6	.	TGTGCCAGTAGTCCCAATTCCGGGAGGTGGTCACCCCTCCACTTT	CASSPNSGRWSPLHF
.	TRBV6-2/TRBV6-3	TRBJ2-7	TRBD2	TGTGCCAGCAGTCCGACTAGCGGGATTCCCTACGAGCAGTACTTC	CASSPTSGIPYEQYF